This T cell receptor (beta chain) was documented in a study of beta chain features in type 1 diabetes (dated by TCRdb to 2016 to 2019). Study-wide context: No differences in mean age, gender distribution, total cell number or subset yield were found between patients and healthy donors. A total of roughly 99 million sorted cells were examined across all samples, and the number of cells per subset was strongly correlated with RNA yield. The study compared the TCRB repertoires of sorted circulating CD4+ T cell subsets in recently diagnosed type 1 diabetes patients with those in matched healthy donors. Regulatory and stem cell-like memory subsets were obtained from only 8 patients and about eight healthy donors, while naive and central memory subsets were obtained from all 30 or so donors.

This clone turned up a few times. Its antigen remains undetermined. Base quality data are lacking; no much larger clone is found one base away. From each donor, a single peripheral blood sample of 95 to 150 mL on average was drawn into heparinised tubes. Naive, central memory, regulatory and stem cell-like memory CD4+ T cells were sorted on a BD FACSAria II using a panel including CD45RO, CCR7, CD25, CD127, CD95 and CD27. Every sorted population had a purity above 95%. PBMCs were isolated right away by Lymphoprep density gradient centrifugation and were stained directly, without culture. So that batch effects would be minimized, each experiment stained and sorted samples in pairs, pairing one healthy donor with one patient. All of the isolated RNA was reverse transcribed with the High Capacity cDNA Reverse Transcription Kit, so expressed TCRB transcripts were sequenced. Deep immunoSEQ sequencing was performed on naive, central memory and regulatory T cell samples, with an average of approximately 4 million total reads per sample. Sorted cells were lysed in RLT buffer and RNA was extracted with DNase-treated RNeasy Micro or Mini kits, depending on cell number. Each cell subset was processed separately to prevent cross-contamination, with patient and healthy donor samples processed together. Using the immunoSEQ multiplex PCR, TCRB sequences were amplified from cDNA into 87-bp fragments spanning the CDR3 region. Amplicons were sequenced on the Illumina HiSeq platform. Per the source publication's procedure: PCR bias was corrected computationally using synthetic template baselines, and reads within Hamming distance 2 were collapsed, with unmergeable singletons discarded. Reads were aligned against IMGT so that V, D and J genes, CDR3 length and insertions or deletions at six rearrangement sites could be assigned. Within each subset, clonotype counts were normalized to the number of sorted cells before true diversity and Gini coefficients were calculated with the tcR R package. The overlap coefficient, calculated on TCRB nucleotide sequences, was used to measure repertoire sharing. Out-of-frame TCRB sequences from naive cells were analyzed as a proxy for the pre-selection repertoire. As stored in TCRdb, this immuneACCESS dataset retains in-frame rearrangements with V and J assigned. A fraction of the clones does not appear; measured against another copy, unresolved V genes explain less than half of the discrepancy, and the remainder lacks a known reason. D and trimming come from the DNA, and the V and J calls and clone size come from that table. The sample data list about 930,000 clones, and 15% to 20% of these were observed just once. The ten biggest clones cover 0.02% to 0.025% of the sample.

V is reduced by 1 base and J by 1 base, leaving a spacing of 14 bases between them. Spanning cysteine to phenylalanine, the CDR3 consists of 17 amino acids. The entry retains the CDR3 DNA only, 51 bases that are in frame from base 1. CDR1 and CDR2, per the germline V gene, are MGHRA and YSYEKL. Study-wide conclusions, independent of this receptor: Because cDNA rather than genomic DNA was sequenced, highly expressing activated cells could have been over-represented, although no difference in activation and CD3 levels was found between groups. Shorter templates might be favored by PCR, yet because patient and control samples were amplified and corrected together, any such skew would affect both groups equally. Because small numbers of individuals were included in the HLA sub-analyses, any influence of HLA type on TCRB rearrangement was left unresolved. Naive, central memory and regulatory TCRB repertoires appeared more similar among patients than among healthy donors. At VDJ recombination sites, patients with type 1 diabetes made fewer insertions and deleted more nucleotides, a pattern implying thymic rearrangement abnormalities. In all four CD4+ subsets, TCRB CDR3 length was moderately but significantly shorter in type 1 diabetes patients.

What was sequenced was naive CD4+ T cells from blood. Sample cell subset or site, as interpreted from the label and publication: true naive CD4+ T cells. Recombination joined TRBV4-1 with TRBJ2-1; TRBD2 is a weak D gene call, 5 bases matching. The source of this sequence is a woman aged 18-35 years in good health. The DNA reads as follows: TGCGCCAGCAGCCAAGGACTTGCTAGGAGGTCCTACAATGAGCAGTTCTTC. It specifies CASSQGLARRSYNEQFF.